The clone carrying this T cell receptor (beta chain) was seen just once. The data stem from a study of blood T cell repertoires in COVID-19. Looking at the study overall: COVID-19 samples collected from the United States, Italy and Spain covered acute and convalescent phases. T cells, B-cell-depleted T cells, or PBMCs provided the cDNA or gDNA that served as material.

The germline CDR1 and CDR2 sequences are LNHNV and YYDKDF (reference sequence). The CDR3 loop spans 13 amino acids. V was shortened by 4 bases and J by 9 bases, with 15 bases between the two germline ends. As processed by the authors: Nucleated cell counts were estimated from reference gene primer amplification. Profiled with immunoSEQ multiplex PCR; TCRdb holds only in-frame clones, not every one. That table is the source of V, J and clone size, and D and trimming were worked out from the DNA. Of around 110,000 clones in the sample, 82% are singletons; the top ten hold approximately 7.9%. Sequencing input: peripheral blood. The chain recombines TRBV15 with TRBJ1-2; no definite D call. This sequence was found in a man in his 70s with acute or convalescent COVID-19. For the CDR3, the DNA is TGTGCCACCAGCACCTCGCGGACTGGGCGCTACACCTTC. Its translation is CATSTSRTGRYTF.